These T cell receptor beta chains were read from a single sample in a study of blood T cell repertoires in COVID-19. The data were produced by immunoSEQ multiplex PCR, yet TCRdb's version contains in-frame clones alone and is incomplete. This table has more than 60,000 clones, about 83% appearing once. Specimen: peripheral blood. The receptors shown here come from a man aged 45-60 years with acute or convalescent COVID-19. The CDR3 runs from the conserved cysteine through the conserved F or W. A D gene is named only where the DNA matches it firmly. Some rows have no size entry. The others give once, few or many, or a class for an expanded clone.

clone_size d_call j_call v_call cdr3_nt cdr3_aa
. . TRBJ1-6 TRBV19 TGTGCCAGTAGTAGCACCGGACAGAATAATTCACCCCTCCACTTT CASSSTGQNNSPLHF
. TRBD1 TRBJ1-5 TRBV19 TGTGCCAGTAGTAGTCACAGGGGGCTTGTTCAGCCCCAGCATTTT CASSSHRGLVQPQHF
. TRBD1 TRBJ1-1 TRBV7-8 TGTGCCAGCAGCTTAATGCAGGGGGGGAACACTGAAGCTTTCTTT CASSLMQGGNTEAFF
. . TRBJ2-4 TRBV7-9 TGTGCCAGCAGCTCGCTTAAGGAGGGCTTTAGGAACATTCAGTACTTC CASSSLKEGFRNIQYF
. . TRBJ2-7 TRBV11-3 TGTGCCAGCAGCTTAGAGGGGGACACGTCCTACGAGCAGTACTTC CASSLEGDTSYEQYF
. . TRBJ1-3 TRBV7-2 TGTGCCAGCAGGGACAACCGCTCTGGAAACACCATATATTTT CASRDNRSGNTIYF
. TRBD1 TRBJ1-1 TRBV3-1/TRBV3-2 TGTGCCAGCAGCCGACAGGGAGGCACTGAAGCTTTCTTT CASSRQGGTEAFF
. . TRBJ2-7 TRBV10-1 TGCGCCAGCAGTGCTACCTCCTACGAGCAGTACTTC CASSATSYEQYF
. TRBD1 TRBJ2-5 TRBV6-6 TGTGCCAGCAGAAGGACAGGAGAAGAGACCCAGTACTTC CASRRTGEETQYF
once . TRBJ2-2 TRBV7-6 TGTGCCAGCAGCTTAATTGAAGGGGGCGGGGAGCTGTTTTTT CASSLIEGGGELFF
. TRBD2 TRBJ2-1 TRBV5-6 TGTGCCAGCAGCTTGACTAGCGGGAGCTTTGGTGAGCAGTTCTTC CASSLTSGSFGEQFF
. . TRBJ2-7 TRBV5-1 TGCGCCAGCAGCTCCCCGGGAACCTACGAGCAGTACTTC CASSSPGTYEQYF
. TRBD1 TRBJ1-2 TRBV4-2 TGTGCCAGCAGCCAAGCTTCGAGACAGGGACCCTATGGCTACACCTTC CASSQASRQGPYGYTF
. . TRBJ2-5 TRBV10-3 TGTGCCATCAAGGATTCGGGAGTAGAGACCCAGTACTTC CAIKDSGVETQYF
once . TRBJ1-4 TRBV7-7 TGTGCCAGCAGCTTACGGGCACAGGCAACTAATGAAAAACTGTTTTTT CASSLRAQATNEKLFF
. . TRBJ1-2 TRBV11-3 TGTGCCAGCAGCTTTTCAGGGGTGGGTGGCTACACCTTC CASSFSGVGGYTF
few TRBD1 TRBJ1-1 TRBV9 TGTGCCAGCAGCCCGCAGGGGGCCAGGGGTGAAGCTTTCTTT CASSPQGARGEAFF
. . TRBJ2-2 TRBV19 TGTGCCAGTAGACCCTGGGGGGTGGACGGGGAGCTGTTTTTT CASRPWGVDGELFF
. . TRBJ1-5 TRBV6-2/TRBV6-3 TGTGCCAGCAGTTACGAGTTTGTCCAGCCCCAGCATTTT CASSYEFVQPQHF
. . TRBJ2-2 TRBV28 TGTGCCAGCAGACCACCAGGGCCCCCCGGGGAGCTGTTTTTT CASRPPGPPGELFF
. TRBD1 TRBJ1-1 TRBV5-6 TGTGCCAGCAGCTTGGACAGGGGGCGGAGTACTGAAGCTTTCTTT CASSLDRGRSTEAFF
. . TRBJ1-5 TRBV28 TGTGCCAGCAGGGCCGGGGGATGGGGCAATCAGCCCCAGCATTTT CASRAGGWGNQPQHF
. . TRBJ1-2 TRBV6-5 TGTGCCAGCAGTTCTCCTTACAGGGATGGCTACACCTTC CASSSPYRDGYTF
. . TRBJ1-1 TRBV14 TGTGCCAGCAGCCAACGATCCGCGGGGGTCGGCACTGAAGCTTTCTTT CASSQRSAGVGTEAFF
. TRBD1 TRBJ2-5 TRBV5-1 TGCGCCAGCACATCCGGACAGGGGGTACAAGAGACCCAGTACTTC CASTSGQGVQETQYF
. . TRBJ2-5 TRBV24-1 TGTGCCACCAGTGATTTAGCTAGCTCGGAGACCCAGTACTTC CATSDLASSETQYF
. . TRBJ1-5 TRBV7-8 TGTGCCAGCAGCATCCGGGAGGCGAATAGCAATCAGCCCCAGCATTTT CASSIREANSNQPQHF
. TRBD2 TRBJ2-5 TRBV29-1 TGCAGCGGGGGGGGGACTAGCGCCCAAGAGACCCAGTACTTC CSGGGTSAQETQYF
once . TRBJ1-3 TRBV4-1 TGCGCCAGCAGCCCCCAGGCACGTACTGGAAACACCATATATTTT CASSPQARTGNTIYF
. TRBD1 TRBJ2-5 TRBV11-1 TGTGCCAGCAGCGGTGGCGGACAGGGAATAGAAGAGACCCAGTACTTC CASSGGGQGIEETQYF
. TRBD1 TRBJ2-1 TRBV11-2 TGTGCCAGCAGCTCATATAATACAGGGGGCGTTTTCAATGAGCAGTTCTTC CASSSYNTGGVFNEQFF
once . TRBJ1-2 TRBV15 TGTGCCACCAGCACCTCGACAGAGCCTCTTAACTATGGCTACACCTTC CATSTSTEPLNYGYTF
. TRBD1 TRBJ2-7 TRBV19 TGTGCCACCCGGCCGCAACAGGGGGGTCTCTACGAGCAGTACTTC CATRPQQGGLYEQYF
. . TRBJ1-2 TRBV28 TGTGCCAGCACCCTAGGCCCCGGCAGCTATGGCTACACCTTC CASTLGPGSYGYTF
. . TRBJ1-5 TRBV29-1 TGCAGCGTGAGACAGCACAATCAGCCCCAGCATTTT CSVRQHNQPQHF
. TRBD1 TRBJ2-2 TRBV5-4 TGTGCCACCATCAACAGGGGGCACACCGGGGAGCTGTTTTTT CATINRGHTGELFF
. TRBD2 TRBJ2-3 TRBV10-3 TGTGCCATCAGTGGCGGGGGGGTTGGCACAGATACGCAGTATTTT CAISGGGVGTDTQYF
. TRBD2 TRBJ2-7 TRBV5-5 TGTGCCAGCAGCTTGGTGGGAGGGCCCTACGAGCAGTACTTC CASSLVGGPYEQYF
. . TRBJ1-5 TRBV4-1 TGCGCCAGCAGCCAGCCCGGGGAGGGACCCGTTAGCAATCAGCCCCAGCATTTT CASSQPGEGPVSNQPQHF
. . TRBJ2-7 TRBV11-3 TGTGCCAGCAGCTTAGATCCGGGGAACGAGCAGTACTTC CASSLDPGNEQYF
. . TRBJ2-1 TRBV6-1 TGTGCCAGCAGTGACCTTACAGGGACAACCGCTAAGTACAATGAGCAGTTCTTC CASSDLTGTTAKYNEQFF
. TRBD1 TRBJ2-3 TRBV5-1 TGCGCCAGCAGCGGACAGGGAAGCACAGATACGCAGTATTTT CASSGQGSTDTQYF
. TRBD2 TRBJ2-7 TRBV7-9 TGTGCCAGCAGCTTAGCAATGGCTAGCGGGGGGAATCGGGAGCAGTACTTC CASSLAMASGGNREQYF
. . TRBJ1-1 TRBV6-5 TGTGCCAGCAGTATGGGGCCGATGAACACTGAAGCTTTCTTT CASSMGPMNTEAFF
few . TRBJ1-1 TRBV29-1 TGCAGCGTTGATAGGGGCACTGAAGCTTTCTTT CSVDRGTEAFF
once . TRBJ1-5 TRBV7-9 TGTGCCAGCAGCCGTGACCAGGGGCAGCCCCAGCATTTT CASSRDQGQPQHF
many TRBD1 TRBJ1-4 TRBV19 TGTGCCAGTAGTCTCCTAGGACAGGGTGGTGAAAAACTGTTTTTT CASSLLGQGGEKLFF
. . TRBJ1-5 TRBV29-1 TGCAGCGTTGCACAGGGAAATAGCAATCAGCCCCAGCATTTT CSVAQGNSNQPQHF
. . TRBJ2-7 TRBV28 TGTGCCAGCAGTGCCCGGTACGAGCAGTACTTC CASSARYEQYF